The text below deals with one T cell receptor beta chain. Its specificity is not known. The source of the sample is a study of OX40 agonist ivuxolimab in advanced cancers. Study summary: Patients received ivuxolimab, an agonistic anti-OX40 (CD134) antibody.

Study-wide results and limits: Still undetermined is the antigen specificity of the expanded peripheral T cells. Mean expanded clone counts were higher in CD8+ than CD4+ T cells.

Measured with immunoSEQ multiplex PCR; TCRdb has only the in-frame clones, and not every one. The sample lists 81,000 or so clones; 88% were seen once. The sequences come from CD4+ or CD8+ T cells sorted from blood, collected in a trial of the OX40 agonist ivuxolimab. The TCR comes from an adult with an advanced solid tumor such as melanoma, head and neck, liver or kidney cancer.

The CDR3 DNA reads TGTGCCATCAGTGAGACCACCGGGACAGACCCCTATGGCTACACCTTC. It codes for CAISETTGTDPYGYTF. The V and J genes are TRBV10-3 and TRBJ1-2; 7 nucleotides match TRBD1. After removal of 2 bases from V and 4 bases from J, the junction contained 10 bases not matched to a gene. Germline CDR1 is ENHRY and CDR2 is SYGVKD. This CDR3 region has 16 residues.